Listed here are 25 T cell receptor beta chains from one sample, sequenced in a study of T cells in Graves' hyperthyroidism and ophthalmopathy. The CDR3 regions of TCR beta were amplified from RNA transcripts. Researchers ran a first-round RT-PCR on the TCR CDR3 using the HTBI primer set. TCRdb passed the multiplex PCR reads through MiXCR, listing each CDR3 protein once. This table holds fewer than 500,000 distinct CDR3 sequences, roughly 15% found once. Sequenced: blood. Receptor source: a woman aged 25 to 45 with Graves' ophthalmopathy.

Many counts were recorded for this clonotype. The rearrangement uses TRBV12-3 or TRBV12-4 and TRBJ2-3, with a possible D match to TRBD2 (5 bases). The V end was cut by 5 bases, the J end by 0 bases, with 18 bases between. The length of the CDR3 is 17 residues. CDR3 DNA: TGTGCCAGCAGTCCCCCCTGGACTTTCGCTAGCACAGATACGCAGTATTTT. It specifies CASSPPWTFASTDTQYF.

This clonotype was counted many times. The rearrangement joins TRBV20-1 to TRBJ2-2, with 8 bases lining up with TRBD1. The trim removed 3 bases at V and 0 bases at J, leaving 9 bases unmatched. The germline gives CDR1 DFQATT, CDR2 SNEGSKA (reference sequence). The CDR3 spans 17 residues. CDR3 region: CSASSPGGPTNTGELFF. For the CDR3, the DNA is TGCAGTGCTAGCAGCCCAGGGGGCCCAACGAACACCGGGGAGCTGTTTTTT.

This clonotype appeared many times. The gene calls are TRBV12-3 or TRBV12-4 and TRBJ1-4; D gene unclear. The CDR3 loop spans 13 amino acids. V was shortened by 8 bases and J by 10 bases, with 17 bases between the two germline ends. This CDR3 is CASSIAGRRKLFF. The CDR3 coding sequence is TGTGCCAGCTCTATTGCGGGAAGGAGAAAACTGTTTTTT.

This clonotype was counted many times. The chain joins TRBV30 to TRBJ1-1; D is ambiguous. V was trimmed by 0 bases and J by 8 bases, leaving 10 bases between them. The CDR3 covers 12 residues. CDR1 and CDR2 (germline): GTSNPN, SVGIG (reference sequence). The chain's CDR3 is CAWSVLGLEAFF. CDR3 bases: TGTGCCTGGAGTGTACTTGGGCTAGAAGCTTTCTTT.

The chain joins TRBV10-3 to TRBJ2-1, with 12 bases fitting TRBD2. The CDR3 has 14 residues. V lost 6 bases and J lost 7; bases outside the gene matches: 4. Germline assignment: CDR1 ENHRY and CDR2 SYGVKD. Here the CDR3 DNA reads TGTGCCATCAGAGGACTAGCGGGGTTGAATGAGCAGTTCTTC. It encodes CAIRGLAGLNEQFF.

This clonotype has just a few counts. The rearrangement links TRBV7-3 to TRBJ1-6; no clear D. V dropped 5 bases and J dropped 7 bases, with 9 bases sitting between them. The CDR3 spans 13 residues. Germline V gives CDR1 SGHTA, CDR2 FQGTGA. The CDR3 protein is CASSATSNSPLHF. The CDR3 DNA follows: TGTGCCAGCAGCGCGACGTCCAATTCACCCCTCCACTTT.

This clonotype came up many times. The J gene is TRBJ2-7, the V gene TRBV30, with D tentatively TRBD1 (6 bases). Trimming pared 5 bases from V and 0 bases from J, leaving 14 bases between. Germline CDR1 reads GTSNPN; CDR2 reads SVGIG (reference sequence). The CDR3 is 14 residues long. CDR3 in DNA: TGTGCCTGGGGAACCGGGACACACTCCTACGAGCAGTACTTC. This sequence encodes CAWGTGTHSYEQYF.

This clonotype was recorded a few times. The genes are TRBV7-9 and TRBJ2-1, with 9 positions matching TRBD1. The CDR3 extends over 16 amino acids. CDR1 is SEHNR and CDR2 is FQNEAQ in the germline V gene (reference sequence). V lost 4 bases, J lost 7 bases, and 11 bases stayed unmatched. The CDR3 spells CASSSTWDREGNEQFF. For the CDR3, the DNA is TGTGCCAGCAGCTCAACCTGGGACAGGGAGGGGAATGAGCAGTTCTTC.

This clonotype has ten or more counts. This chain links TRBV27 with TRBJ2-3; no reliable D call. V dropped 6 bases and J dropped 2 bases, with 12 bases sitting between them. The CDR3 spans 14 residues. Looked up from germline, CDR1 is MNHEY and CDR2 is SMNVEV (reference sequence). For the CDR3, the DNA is TGTGCCAGCAGCGAGAGCCCCATCACAGATACGCAGTATTTT. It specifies CASSESPITDTQYF.

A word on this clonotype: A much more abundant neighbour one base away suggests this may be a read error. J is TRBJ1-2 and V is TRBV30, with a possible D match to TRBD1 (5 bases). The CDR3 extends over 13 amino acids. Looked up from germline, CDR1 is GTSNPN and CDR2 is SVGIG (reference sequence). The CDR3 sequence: CAWSLAGGDGYIF. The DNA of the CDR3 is TGTGCCTGGAGTTTGGCTGGGGGGGATGGCTACATCTTC.

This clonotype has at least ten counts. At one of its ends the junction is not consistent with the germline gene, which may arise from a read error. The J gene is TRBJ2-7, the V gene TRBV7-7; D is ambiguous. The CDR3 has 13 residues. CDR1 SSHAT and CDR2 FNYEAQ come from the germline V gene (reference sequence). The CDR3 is CASSLEQSHEQYF. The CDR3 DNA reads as TGTGCTAGCAGCTTAGAACAGTCTCACGAGCAGTACTTC.

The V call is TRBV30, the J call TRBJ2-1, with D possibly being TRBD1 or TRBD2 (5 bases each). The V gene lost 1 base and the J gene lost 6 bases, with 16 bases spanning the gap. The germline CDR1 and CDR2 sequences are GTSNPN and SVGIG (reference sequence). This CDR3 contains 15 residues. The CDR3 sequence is CAWSGTTQRRNEQFF. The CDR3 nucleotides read TGTGCCTGGAGTGGGACAACCCAGCGGCGCAATGAGCAGTTCTTC.

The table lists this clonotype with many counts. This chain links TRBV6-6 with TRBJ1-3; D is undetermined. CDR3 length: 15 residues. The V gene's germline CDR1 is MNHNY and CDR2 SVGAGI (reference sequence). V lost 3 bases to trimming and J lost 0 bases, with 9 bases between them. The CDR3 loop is CASSYSGYSGNTIYF. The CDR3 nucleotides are TGTGCCAGCAGTTATTCGGGATACTCTGGAAACACCATATATTTT.

This chain's CDR3 is CASSQEGFDNEQFF. The CDR3 DNA is TGCGCCAGCAGCCAAGAAGGGTTTGACAATGAGCAGTTCTTC. The genes are TRBV4-1 and TRBJ2-1, with D unresolved. This CDR3 comprises 14 residues. Germline CDR1 and CDR2: MGHRA and YSYEKL. V was pared by 0 bases and J by 5 bases, with 8 bases between.

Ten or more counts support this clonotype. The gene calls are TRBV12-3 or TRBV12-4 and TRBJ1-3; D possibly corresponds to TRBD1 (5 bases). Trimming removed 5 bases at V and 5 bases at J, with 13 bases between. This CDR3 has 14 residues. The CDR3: CASSRDGTRNTIYF. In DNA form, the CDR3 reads TGTGCCAGCAGTCGGGACGGTACACGAAACACCATATATTTT.

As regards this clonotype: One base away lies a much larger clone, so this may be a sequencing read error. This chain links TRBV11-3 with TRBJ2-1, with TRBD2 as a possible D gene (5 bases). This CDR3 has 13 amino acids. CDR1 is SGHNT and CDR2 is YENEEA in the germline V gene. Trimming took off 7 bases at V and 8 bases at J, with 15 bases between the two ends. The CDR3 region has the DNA TGTGCCAGCACCTCGGGGTCGAGGGATGAGCAGTTCTTC. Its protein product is CASTSGSRDEQFF.

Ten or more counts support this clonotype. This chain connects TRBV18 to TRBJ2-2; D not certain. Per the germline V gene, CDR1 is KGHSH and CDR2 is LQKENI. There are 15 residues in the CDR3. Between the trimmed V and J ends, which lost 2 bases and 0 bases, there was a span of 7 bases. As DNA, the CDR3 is TGTGCCAGCTCACCAATCAATCCGAACACCGGGGAGCTGTTTTTT. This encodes CASSPINPNTGELFF.

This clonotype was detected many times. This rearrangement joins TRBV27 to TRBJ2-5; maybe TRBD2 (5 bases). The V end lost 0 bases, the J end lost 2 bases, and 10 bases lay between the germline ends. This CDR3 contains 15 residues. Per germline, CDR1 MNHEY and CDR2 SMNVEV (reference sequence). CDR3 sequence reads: CASSLSADSQETQYF. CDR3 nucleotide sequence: TGTGCCAGCAGTTTATCGGCGGACTCGCAAGAGACCCAGTACTTC.

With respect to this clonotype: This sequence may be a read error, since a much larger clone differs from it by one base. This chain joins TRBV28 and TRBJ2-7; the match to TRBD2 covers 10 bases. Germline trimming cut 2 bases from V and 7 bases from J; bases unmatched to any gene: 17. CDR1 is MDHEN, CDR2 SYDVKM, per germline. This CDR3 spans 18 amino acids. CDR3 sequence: CASSLRAPGVAGGPEQYF. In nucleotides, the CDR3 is TGTGCCAGCAGTTTACGCGCCCCGGGGGTAGCGGGGGGCCCTGAGCAGTACTTC.

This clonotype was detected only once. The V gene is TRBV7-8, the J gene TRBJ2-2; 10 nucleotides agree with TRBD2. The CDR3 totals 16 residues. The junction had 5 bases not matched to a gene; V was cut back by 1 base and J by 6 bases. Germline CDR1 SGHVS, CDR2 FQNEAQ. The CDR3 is CASSLERGGSSGELFF. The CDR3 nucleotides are TGTGCCAGCAGCTTAGAGCGGGGGGGCTCGTCCGGGGAGCTGTTTTTT.

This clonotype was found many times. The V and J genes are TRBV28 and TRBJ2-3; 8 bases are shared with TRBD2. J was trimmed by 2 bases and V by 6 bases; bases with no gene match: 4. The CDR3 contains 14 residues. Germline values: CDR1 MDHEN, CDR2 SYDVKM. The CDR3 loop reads CASRFSGATDTQYF. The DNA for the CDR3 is TGTGCCAGCAGATTTAGCGGGGCCACAGATACGCAGTATTTT.

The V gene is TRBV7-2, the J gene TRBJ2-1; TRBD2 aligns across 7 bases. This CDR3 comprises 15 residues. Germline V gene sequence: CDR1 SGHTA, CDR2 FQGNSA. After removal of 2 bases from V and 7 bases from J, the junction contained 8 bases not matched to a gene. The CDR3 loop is CASSLYGGGRNEQFF. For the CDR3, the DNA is TGTGCCAGCAGCTTATATGGGGGGGGGAGGAATGAGCAGTTCTTC.

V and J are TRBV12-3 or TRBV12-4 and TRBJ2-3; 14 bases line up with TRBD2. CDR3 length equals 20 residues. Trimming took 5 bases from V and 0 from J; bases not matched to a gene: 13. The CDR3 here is CASSGGLAGGTGGSTDTQYF. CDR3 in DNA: TGTGCCAGCAGTGGCGGACTAGCGGGGGGCACCGGGGGGAGCACAGATACGCAGTATTTT.

The CDR3 region has the DNA TGTGCCAGCAGCGCGGGACAGGGGGAGAATGAGCAGTTCTTC. It yields the protein CASSAGQGENEQFF. The gene calls are TRBV6-4 and TRBJ2-1; 11 nucleotides align to TRBD1. This CDR3 is 14 amino acids long. The junction had 5 bases not matched to a gene; V was cut back by 6 bases and J by 7 bases. Germline V gives CDR1 MRHNA, CDR2 SNTAGT.

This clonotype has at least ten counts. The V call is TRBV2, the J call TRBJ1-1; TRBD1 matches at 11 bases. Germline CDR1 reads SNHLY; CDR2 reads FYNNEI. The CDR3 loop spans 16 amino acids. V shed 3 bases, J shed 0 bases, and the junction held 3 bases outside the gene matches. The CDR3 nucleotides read TGTGCCAGCAGTGATGGGACAGGGGGGATGAACACTGAAGCTTTCTTT. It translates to CASSDGTGGMNTEAFF. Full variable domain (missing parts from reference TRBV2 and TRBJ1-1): EPEVTQTPSHQVTQMGQEVILRCVPISNHLYFYWYRQILGQKVEFLVSFYNNEISEKSEIFDDQFSVERPDGSNFTLKIRSTKLEDSAMYFCASSDGTGGMNTEAFFGQGTRLTVV.